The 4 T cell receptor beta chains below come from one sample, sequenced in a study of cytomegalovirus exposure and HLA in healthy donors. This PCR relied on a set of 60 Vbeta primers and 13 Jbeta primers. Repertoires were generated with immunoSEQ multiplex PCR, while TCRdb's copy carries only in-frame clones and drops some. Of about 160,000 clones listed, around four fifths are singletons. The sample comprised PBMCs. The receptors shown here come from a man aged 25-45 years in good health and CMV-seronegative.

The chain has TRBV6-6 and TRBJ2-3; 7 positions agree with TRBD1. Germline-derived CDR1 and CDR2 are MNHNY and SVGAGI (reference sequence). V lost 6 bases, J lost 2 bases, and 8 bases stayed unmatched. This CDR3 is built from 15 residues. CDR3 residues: CASRRQGQFTDTQYF. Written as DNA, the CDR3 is TGTGCCAGCAGACGACAGGGACAGTTCACAGATACGCAGTATTTT.

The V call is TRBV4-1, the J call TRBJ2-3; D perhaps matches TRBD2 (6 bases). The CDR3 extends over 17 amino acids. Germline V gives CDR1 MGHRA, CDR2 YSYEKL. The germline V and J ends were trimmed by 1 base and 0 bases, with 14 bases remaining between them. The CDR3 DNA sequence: TGCGCCAGCAGCCAAGGCCCCCCAGGGACTAGCACAGATACGCAGTATTTT. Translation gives CASSQGPPGTSTDTQYF.

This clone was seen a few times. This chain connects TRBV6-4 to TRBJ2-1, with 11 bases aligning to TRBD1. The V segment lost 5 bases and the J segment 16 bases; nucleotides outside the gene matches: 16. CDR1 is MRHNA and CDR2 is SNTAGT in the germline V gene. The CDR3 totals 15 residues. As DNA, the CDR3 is TGTGCCAGCAGTCCAGGGACAGGGGGTATGGGGAGCTTTTTCTTC. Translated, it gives CASSPGTGGMGSFFF.

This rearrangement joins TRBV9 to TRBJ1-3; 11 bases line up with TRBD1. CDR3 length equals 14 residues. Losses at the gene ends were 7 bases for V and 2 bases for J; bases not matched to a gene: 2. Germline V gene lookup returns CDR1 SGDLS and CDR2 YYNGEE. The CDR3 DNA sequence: TGTGCCAGCTCGGGACAGGGGGCTGGAAACACCATATATTTT. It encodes CASSGQGAGNTIYF. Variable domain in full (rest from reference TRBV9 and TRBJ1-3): DSGVTQTPKHLITATGQRVTLRCSPRSGDLSVYWYQQSLDQGLQFLIQYYNGEERAKGNILERFSAQQFPDLHSELNLSSLELGDSALYFCASSGQGAGNTIYFGEGSWLTVV.